This T cell receptor beta chain was retrieved from a study of blood T cell repertoires in COVID-19. The CDR3 extends over 19 amino acids. Here immunoSEQ multiplex PCR was the method, and the copy in TCRdb shows in-frame clones only, minus some. In the table there are about 250,000 clones, roughly nine tenths of which are singletons. This receptor was obtained from a woman in her sixties who had recovered from COVID-19. The V call is TRBV21-1, the J call TRBJ2-1; the D call in the table, TRBD2, was not verified against the DNA. TRBV21-1 is a pseudogene segment. Material: peripheral blood. CDR3 nucleotides: TGTGCCAGCAGCCCGACGACTATTAAGCGGGGGGGTTCGTTCAATGAGCAGTTCTTC. Protein sequence: CASSPTTIKRGGSFNEQFF.